The clone carrying this TCR beta chain was seen only a few times. The CDR3 is made up of 15 amino acids. Germline-derived CDR1 and CDR2 are LNHDA and SQIVND (reference sequence). V shed 5 bases, J shed 4 bases, and the junction held 9 bases outside the gene matches. The sample is drawn from a study of blood T cell repertoires in COVID-19. TCRdb keeps only in-frame clones here, not all; method: immunoSEQ multiplex PCR. The table records nearly 350,000 clones, around 80% of them present only once. The sequencing input was peripheral blood. The chain employs TRBV19 and TRBJ2-7; 9 positions agree with TRBD2. The TCR was taken from a man between 25 and 39 years old with active or convalescent COVID-19. DNA for the CDR3: TGTGCCAGTAGTCCACGGACTAGCGCACAGTACGAGCAGTACTTC. It is translated as CASSPRTSAQYEQYF.